The clone carrying this T cell receptor (beta chain) was counted between two and nine times. The sample is drawn from a study of T-cell memory formation after mild COVID-19. Germline V gene lookup returns CDR1 MNHEY and CDR2 SMNVEV (reference sequence). The CDR3 extends over 15 amino acids. V was shortened by 2 bases and J by 8 bases, with 18 bases between the two germline ends. TCRdb re-derived calls from the 5' RACE reads in MiXCR, one entry per CDR3 protein. The table lists 300,000 to 400,000 distinct CDR3 sequences, around an eighth of them singletons. V usage is TRBV27 and J usage is TRBJ1-2; D call uncertain. Material for sequencing was PBMCs or a T cell subset sorted from them (not recorded which). The receptor was derived from a man aged 18-30 years who had mild COVID-19 (a few samples of this study predate the infection). Cell type and time point are not known. The CDR3 loop reads CASSLDAGSFSGYTF. CDR3 DNA sequence: TGTGCCAGCAGTTTAGATGCCGGCAGTTTTAGCGGCTACACCTTC.